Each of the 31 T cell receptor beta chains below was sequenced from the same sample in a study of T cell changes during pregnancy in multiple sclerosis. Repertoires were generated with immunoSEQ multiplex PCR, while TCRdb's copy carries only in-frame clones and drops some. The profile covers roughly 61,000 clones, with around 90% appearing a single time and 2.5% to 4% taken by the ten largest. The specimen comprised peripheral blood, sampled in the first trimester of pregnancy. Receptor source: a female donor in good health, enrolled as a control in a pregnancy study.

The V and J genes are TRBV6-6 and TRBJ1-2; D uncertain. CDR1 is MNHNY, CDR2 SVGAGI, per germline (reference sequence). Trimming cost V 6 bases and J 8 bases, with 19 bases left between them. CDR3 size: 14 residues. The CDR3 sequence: CASRAGGVSGGYTF. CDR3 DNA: TGTGCCAGCAGGGCGGGTGGGGTAAGCGGCGGCTACACCTTC.

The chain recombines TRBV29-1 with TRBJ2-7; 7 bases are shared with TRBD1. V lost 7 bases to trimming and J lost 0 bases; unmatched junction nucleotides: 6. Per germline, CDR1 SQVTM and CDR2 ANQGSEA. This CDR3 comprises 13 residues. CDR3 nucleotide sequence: TGCAGCGCCCCGACAGGGAGCTCCTACGAGCAGTACTTC. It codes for CSAPTGSSYEQYF.

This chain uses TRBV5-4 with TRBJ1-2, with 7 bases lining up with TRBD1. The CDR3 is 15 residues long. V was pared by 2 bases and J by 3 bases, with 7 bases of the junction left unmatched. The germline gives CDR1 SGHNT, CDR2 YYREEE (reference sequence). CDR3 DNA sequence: TGTGCCAGCAGCTTCATCGGCAGGGGGGACTATGGCTACACCTTC. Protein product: CASSFIGRGDYGYTF.

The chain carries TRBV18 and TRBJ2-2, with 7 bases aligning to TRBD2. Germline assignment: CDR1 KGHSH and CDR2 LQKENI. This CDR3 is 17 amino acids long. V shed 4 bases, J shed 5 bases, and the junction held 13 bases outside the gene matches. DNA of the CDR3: TGTGCCAGCTCACTCCCACTCGGGGGGTCGTTAACCGGGGAGCTGTTTTTT. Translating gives CASSLPLGGSLTGELFF.

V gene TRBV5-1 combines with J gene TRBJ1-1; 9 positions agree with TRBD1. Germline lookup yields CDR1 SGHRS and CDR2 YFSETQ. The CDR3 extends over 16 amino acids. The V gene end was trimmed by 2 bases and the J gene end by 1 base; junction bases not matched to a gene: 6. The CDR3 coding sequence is TGCGCCAGCAGCTTAAGATCGGGACAGGGGAACACTGAAGCTTTCTTT. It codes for CASSLRSGQGNTEAFF.

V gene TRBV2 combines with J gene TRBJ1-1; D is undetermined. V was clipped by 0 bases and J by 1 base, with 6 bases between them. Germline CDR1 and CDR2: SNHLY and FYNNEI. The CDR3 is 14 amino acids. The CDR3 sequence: CASSEAGRNTEAFF. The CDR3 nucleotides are TGTGCCAGCAGTGAAGCTGGCAGGAACACTGAAGCTTTCTTT.

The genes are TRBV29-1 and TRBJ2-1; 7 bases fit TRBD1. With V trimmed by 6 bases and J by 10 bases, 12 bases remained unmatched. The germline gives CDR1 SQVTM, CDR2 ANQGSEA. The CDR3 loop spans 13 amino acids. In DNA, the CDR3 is TGCAGCGTCGGCGGACAGGTAAGAGTGGAGCAGTTCTTC. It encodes CSVGGQVRVEQFF.

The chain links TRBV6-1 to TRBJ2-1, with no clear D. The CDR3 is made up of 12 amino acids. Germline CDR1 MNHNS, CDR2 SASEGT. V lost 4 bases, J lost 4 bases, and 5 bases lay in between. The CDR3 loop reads CASSGAYNEQFF. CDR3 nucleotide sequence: TGTGCCAGCAGTGGGGCATACAATGAGCAGTTCTTC.

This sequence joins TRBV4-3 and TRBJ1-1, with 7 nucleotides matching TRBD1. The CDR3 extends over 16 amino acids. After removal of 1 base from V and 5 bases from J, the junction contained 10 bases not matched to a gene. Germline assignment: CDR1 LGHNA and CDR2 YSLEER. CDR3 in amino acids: CASSQGQGMVTTEAFF. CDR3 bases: TGCGCCAGCAGCCAAGGACAGGGAATGGTTACAACTGAAGCTTTCTTT.

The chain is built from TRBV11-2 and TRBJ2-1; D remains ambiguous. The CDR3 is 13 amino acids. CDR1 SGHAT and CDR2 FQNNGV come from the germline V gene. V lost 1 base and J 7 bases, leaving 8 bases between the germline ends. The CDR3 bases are TGTGCCAGCAGCTTAGGTCTTAATAATGAGCAGTTCTTC. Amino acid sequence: CASSLGLNNEQFF.

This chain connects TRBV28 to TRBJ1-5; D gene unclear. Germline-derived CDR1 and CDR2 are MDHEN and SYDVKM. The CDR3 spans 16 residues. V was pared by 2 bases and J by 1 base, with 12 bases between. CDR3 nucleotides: TGTGCCAGCAGTTTAGGGTTAGGGAGGAGCAATCAGCCCCAGCATTTT. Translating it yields CASSLGLGRSNQPQHF.

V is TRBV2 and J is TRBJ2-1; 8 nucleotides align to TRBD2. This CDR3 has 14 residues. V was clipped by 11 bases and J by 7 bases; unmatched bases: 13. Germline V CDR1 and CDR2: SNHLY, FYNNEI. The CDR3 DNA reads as TGTGCCGTGCAGCGGGAGAGTAGGGTTAATGAGCAGTTCTTC. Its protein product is CAVQRESRVNEQFF.

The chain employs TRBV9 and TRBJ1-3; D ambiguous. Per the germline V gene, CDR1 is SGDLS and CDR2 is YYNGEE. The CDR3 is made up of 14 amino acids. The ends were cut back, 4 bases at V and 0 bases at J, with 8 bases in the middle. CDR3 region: CASSPQVSGNTIYF. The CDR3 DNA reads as TGTGCCAGCAGCCCCCAGGTCTCTGGAAACACCATATATTTT.

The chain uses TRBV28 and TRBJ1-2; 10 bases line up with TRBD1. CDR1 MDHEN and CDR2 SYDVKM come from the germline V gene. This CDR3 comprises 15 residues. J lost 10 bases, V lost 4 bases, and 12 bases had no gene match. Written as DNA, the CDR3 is TGTGCCAGCAGTTCCAACCGGGACAGGGGATGGGACTACACCTTC. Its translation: CASSSNRDRGWDYTF.

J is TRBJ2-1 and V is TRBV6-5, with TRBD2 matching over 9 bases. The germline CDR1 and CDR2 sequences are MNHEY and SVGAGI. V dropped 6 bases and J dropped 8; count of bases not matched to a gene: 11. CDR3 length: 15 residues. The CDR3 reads CASSSGTSTAYEQFF. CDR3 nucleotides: TGTGCCAGCAGCTCCGGGACTAGCACGGCCTATGAGCAGTTCTTC.

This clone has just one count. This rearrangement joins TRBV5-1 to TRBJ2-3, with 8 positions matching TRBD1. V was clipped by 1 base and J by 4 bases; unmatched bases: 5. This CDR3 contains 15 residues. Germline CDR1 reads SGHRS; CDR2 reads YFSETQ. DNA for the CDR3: TGCGCCAGCAGCTTGAAGGACAGGGTGTCAGATACGCAGTATTTT. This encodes CASSLKDRVSDTQYF.

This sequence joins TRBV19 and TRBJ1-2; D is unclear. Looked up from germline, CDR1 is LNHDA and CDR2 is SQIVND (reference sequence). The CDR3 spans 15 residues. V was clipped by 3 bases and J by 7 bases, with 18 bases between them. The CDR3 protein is CASSIQTNSPRGYTF. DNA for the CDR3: TGTGCCAGTAGTATTCAGACCAACAGTCCGCGTGGCTACACCTTC.

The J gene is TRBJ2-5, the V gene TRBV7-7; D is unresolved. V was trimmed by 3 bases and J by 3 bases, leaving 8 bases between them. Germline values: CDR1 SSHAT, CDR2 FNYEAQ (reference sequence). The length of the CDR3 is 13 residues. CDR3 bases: TGTGCCAGCAGCTTGGGCCCGGAAGAGACCCAGTACTTC. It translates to CASSLGPEETQYF.

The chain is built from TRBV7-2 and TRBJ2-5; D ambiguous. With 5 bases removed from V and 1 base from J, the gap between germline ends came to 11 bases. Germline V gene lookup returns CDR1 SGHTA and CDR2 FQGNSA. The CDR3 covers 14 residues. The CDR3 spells CASSGRVTQETQYF. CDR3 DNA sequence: TGTGCCAGCAGCGGTCGGGTAACCCAAGAGACCCAGTACTTC.

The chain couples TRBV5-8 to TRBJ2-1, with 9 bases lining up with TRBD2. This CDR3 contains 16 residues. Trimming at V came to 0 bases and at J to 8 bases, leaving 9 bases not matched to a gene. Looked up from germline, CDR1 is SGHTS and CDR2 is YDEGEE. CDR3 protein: CASSLGLSGRKDEQFF. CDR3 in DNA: TGTGCCAGCAGCTTGGGATTGAGCGGGAGGAAAGATGAGCAGTTCTTC.

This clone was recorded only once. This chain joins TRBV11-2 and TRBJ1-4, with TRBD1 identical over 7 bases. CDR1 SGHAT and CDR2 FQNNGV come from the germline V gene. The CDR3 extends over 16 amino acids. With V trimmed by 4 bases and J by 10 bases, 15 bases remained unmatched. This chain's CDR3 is CASSSRVGTAHIKLFF. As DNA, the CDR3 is TGTGCCAGCAGCTCTAGGGTCGGGACAGCTCATATAAAACTGTTTTTT.

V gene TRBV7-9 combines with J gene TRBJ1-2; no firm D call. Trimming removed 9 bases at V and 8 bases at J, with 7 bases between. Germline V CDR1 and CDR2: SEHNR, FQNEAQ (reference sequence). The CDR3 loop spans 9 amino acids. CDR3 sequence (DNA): TGTGCCAGTGGGGAGGGCTACACCTTC. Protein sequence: CASGEGYTF. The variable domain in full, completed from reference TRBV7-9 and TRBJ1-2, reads DTGVSQNPRHKITKRGQNVTFRCDPISEHNRLYWYRQTLGQGPEFLTYFQNEAQLEKSRLLSDRFSAERPKGSFSTLEIQRTEQGDSAMYLCASGEGYTFGSGTRLTVV.

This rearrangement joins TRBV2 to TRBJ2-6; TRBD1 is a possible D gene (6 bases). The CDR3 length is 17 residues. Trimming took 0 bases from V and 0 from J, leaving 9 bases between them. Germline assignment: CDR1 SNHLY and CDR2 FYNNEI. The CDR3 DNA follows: TGTGCCAGCAGTGAAGCAAGGGGGAACTCTGGGGCCAACGTCCTGACTTTC. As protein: CASSEARGNSGANVLTF.

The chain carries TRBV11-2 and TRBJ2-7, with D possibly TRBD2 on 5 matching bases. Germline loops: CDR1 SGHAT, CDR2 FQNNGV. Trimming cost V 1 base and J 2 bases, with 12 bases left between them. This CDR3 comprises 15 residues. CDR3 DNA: TGTGCCAGCAGCTTAGTCGCGGGTACCGCCTACGAGCAGTACTTC. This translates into CASSLVAGTAYEQYF. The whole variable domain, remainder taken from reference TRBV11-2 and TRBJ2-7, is EAGVAQSPRYKIIEKRQSVAFWCNPISGHATLYWYQQILGQGPKLLIQFQNNGVVDDSQLPKDRFSAERLKGVDSTLKIQPAKLEDSAVYLCASSLVAGTAYEQYFGPGTRLTVT.

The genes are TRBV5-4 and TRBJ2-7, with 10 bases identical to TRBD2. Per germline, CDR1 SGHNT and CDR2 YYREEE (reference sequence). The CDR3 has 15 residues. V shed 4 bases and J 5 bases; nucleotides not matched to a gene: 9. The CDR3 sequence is CASSLLGLAGDEQYF. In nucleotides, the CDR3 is TGTGCCAGCAGCCTTCTGGGGCTAGCGGGAGACGAGCAGTACTTC. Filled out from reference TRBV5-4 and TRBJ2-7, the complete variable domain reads ETGVTQSPTHLIKTRGQQVTLRCSSQSGHNTVSWYQQALGQGPQFIFQYYREEENGRGNFPPRFSGLQFPNYSSELNVNALELDDSALYLCASSLLGLAGDEQYFGPGTRLTVT.

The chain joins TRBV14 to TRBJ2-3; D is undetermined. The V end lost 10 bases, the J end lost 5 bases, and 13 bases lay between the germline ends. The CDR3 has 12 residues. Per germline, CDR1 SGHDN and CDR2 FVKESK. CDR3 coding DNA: TGTGCCACCGTAACCAAGCAAGATACGCAGTATTTT. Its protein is CATVTKQDTQYF.

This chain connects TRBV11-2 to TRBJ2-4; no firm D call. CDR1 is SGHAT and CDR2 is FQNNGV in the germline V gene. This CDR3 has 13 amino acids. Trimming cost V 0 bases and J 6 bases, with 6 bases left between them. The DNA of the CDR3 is TGTGCCAGCAGCTTAGATCCTTTAAACATTCAGTACTTC. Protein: CASSLDPLNIQYF.

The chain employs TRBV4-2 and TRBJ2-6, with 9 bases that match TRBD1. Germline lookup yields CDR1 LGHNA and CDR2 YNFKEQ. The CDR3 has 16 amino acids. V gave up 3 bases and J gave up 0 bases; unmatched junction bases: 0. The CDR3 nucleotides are TGTGCCAGCAGCCAGACAGGGGGCTCTGGGGCCAACGTCCTGACTTTC. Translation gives CASSQTGGSGANVLTF.

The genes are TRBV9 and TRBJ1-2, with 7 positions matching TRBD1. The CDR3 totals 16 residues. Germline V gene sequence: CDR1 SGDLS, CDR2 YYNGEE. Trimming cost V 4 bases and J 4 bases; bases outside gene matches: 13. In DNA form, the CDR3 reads TGTGCCAGCAGCTCCAGACAGGGTGTCTTCTCCTATGGCTACACCTTC. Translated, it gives CASSSRQGVFSYGYTF.

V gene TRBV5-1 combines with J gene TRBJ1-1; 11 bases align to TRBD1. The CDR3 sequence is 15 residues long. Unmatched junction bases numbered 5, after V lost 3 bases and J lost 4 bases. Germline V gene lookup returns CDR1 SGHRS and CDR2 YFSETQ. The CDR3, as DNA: TGCGCCAGCAGCTGGACCGGGACAGGGGGCACTGAAGCTTTCTTT. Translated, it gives CASSWTGTGGTEAFF.

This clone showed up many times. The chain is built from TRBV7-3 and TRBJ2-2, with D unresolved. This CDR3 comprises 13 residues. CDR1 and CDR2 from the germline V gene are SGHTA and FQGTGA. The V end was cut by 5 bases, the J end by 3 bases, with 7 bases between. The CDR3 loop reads CASSPRYTGELFF. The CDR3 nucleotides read TGTGCCAGCAGCCCCCGGTACACCGGGGAGCTGTTTTTT.